The 6 T cell receptor beta chains below all came from one sample that was sequenced in a study of T cell repertoires in cytomegalovirus infection. TCRdb re-derived calls from the reads in MiXCR, one entry per CDR3 protein. The sample yields some 100,000 distinct CDR3 sequences, around a quarter seen once. Sequenced material: CD8+ T cells from PBMCs. All receptors come from a human donor in good health (CMV status not recorded). Some clones in this sample may be carry-over from other donors' samples.

This chain links TRBV19 with TRBJ2-1; TRBD1 agrees at 8 bases. The CDR3 has 15 residues. CDR1 and CDR2 (germline): LNHDA, SQIVND (reference sequence). Trimming at V came to 5 bases and at J to 4 bases, leaving 7 bases not matched to a gene. This CDR3 is CASSRGQAFYNEQFF. The CDR3 coding sequence is TGTGCCAGTAGTCGGGGACAGGCCTTTTACAATGAGCAGTTCTTC.

The J gene is TRBJ1-6, the V gene TRBV27; D remains ambiguous. V was cut by 6 bases and J by 9 bases, with 9 bases left in between. CDR1 MNHEY and CDR2 SMNVEV come from the germline V gene (reference sequence). The CDR3 sequence is 12 residues long. CDR3 residues: CASSPGSSPLHF. As DNA, the CDR3 is TGTGCCAGCAGCCCAGGTTCTTCACCCCTCCACTTT.

The chain is built from TRBV11-2 and TRBJ1-5; 7 nucleotides match TRBD1. CDR1 and CDR2 (germline): SGHAT, FQNNGV. V lost 6 bases, J lost 9 bases, and 17 bases stayed unmatched. This CDR3 is built from 16 residues. CDR3 in amino acids: CASSLGGPSSKGPQHF. CDR3 in DNA: TGTGCCAGCAGTCTAGGGGGCCCGTCATCTAAAGGGCCCCAGCATTTT.

The V call is TRBV6-6, the J call TRBJ2-7; 8 nucleotides align to TRBD2. Trimming cost V 6 bases and J 0 bases; bases outside gene matches: 16. The CDR3 length is 18 residues. Germline V gene sequence: CDR1 MNHNY, CDR2 SVGAGI (reference sequence). This CDR3 is CASRALTSVGLSSYEQYF. CDR3 in DNA: TGTGCCAGCAGGGCCCTGACTAGCGTGGGACTGAGCTCCTACGAGCAGTACTTC.

V usage is TRBV5-4 and J usage is TRBJ2-1; 8 positions match TRBD2. This CDR3 comprises 15 residues. Trimming cost V 4 bases and J 8 bases; bases outside gene matches: 11. The germline CDR1 and CDR2 sequences are SGHNT and YYREEE (reference sequence). The CDR3 loop is CASSPGTSGGYEQFF. The CDR3 nucleotides read TGTGCCAGCAGCCCTGGGACTAGTGGGGGTTATGAGCAGTTCTTC.

Many counts were recorded for this clonotype. The chain recombines TRBV7-2 with TRBJ2-3; 8 bases are shared with TRBD2. Germline loops: CDR1 SGHTA, CDR2 FQGNSA. The CDR3 consists of 15 residues. V trimming: 7 bases; J trimming: 1 base; junction bases outside the gene matches: 7. CDR3 amino acids: CASNDPGGGTDTQYF. CDR3 coding DNA: TGTGCCAGCAACGATCCGGGAGGGGGCACAGATACGCAGTATTTT.